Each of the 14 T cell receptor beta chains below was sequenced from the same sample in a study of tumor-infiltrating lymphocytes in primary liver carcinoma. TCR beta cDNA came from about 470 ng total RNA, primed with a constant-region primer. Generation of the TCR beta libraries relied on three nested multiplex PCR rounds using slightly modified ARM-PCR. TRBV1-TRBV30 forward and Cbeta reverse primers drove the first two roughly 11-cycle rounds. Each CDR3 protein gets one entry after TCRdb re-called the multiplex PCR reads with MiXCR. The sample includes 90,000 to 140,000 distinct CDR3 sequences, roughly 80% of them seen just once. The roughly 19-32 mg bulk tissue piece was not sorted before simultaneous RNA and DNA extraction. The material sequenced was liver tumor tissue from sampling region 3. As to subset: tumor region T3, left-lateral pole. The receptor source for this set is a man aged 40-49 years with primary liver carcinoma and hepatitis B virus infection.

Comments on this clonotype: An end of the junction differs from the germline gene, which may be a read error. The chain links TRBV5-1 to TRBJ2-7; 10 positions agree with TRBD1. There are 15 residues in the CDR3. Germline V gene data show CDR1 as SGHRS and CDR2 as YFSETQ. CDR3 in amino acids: CASGFSGTGESEQNF. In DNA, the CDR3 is TGCGCCAGCGGCTTCTCAGGGACAGGGGAGTCCGAGCAGAACTTC.

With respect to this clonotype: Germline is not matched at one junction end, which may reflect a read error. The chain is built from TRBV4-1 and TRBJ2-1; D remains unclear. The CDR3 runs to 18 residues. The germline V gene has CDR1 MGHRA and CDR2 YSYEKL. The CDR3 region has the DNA TGCGCCAGCAGCCACGATCCCCAACGAGGTCCCACCTACAATGAGCATTTCTTC. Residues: CASSHDPQRGPTYNEHFF.

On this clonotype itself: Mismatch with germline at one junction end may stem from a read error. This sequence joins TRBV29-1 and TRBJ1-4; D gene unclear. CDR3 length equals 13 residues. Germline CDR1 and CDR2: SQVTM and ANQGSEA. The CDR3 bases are TGCAGCATTGGGGAGGGTCTGGGTGAAAAACCGTTTTTT. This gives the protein CSIGEGLGEKPFF.

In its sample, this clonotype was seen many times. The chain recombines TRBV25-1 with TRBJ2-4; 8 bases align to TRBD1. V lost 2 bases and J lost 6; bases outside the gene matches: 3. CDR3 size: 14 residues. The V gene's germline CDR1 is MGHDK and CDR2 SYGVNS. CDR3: CASSEGQGTNIQYF. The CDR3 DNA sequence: TGTGCCAGCAGTGAAGGACAGGGAACAAACATTCAGTACTTC.

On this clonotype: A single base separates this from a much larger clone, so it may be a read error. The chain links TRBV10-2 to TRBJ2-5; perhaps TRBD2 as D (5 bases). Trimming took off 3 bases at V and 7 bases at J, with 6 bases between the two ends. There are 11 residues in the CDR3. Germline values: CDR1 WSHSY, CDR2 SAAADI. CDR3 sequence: CASSERGTQYF. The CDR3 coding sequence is TGCGCCAGCAGTGAACGGGGGACCCAGTACTTC.

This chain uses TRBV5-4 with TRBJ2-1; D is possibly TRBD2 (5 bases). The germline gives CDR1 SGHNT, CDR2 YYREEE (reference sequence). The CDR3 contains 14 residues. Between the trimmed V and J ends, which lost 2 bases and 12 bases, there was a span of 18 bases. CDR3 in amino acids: CASSFGRDYGVQFF. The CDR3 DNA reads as TGTGCCAGCAGCTTCGGCCGGGATTACGGTGTGCAGTTCTTC.

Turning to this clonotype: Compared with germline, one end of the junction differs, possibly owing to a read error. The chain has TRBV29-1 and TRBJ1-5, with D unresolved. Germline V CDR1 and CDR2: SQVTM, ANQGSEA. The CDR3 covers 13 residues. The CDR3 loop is CSVVGRIDQPQHF. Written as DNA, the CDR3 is TGCAGCGTTGTCGGACGGATCGATCAGCCTCAGCATTTT.

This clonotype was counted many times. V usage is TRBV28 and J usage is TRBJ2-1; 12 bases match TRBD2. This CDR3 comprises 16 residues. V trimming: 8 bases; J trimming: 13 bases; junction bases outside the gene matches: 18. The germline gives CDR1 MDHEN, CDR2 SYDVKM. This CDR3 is CASWGRSGLAGIGQFF. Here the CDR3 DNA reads TGTGCCAGCTGGGGGAGATCGGGACTAGCGGGCATAGGTCAGTTCTTC.

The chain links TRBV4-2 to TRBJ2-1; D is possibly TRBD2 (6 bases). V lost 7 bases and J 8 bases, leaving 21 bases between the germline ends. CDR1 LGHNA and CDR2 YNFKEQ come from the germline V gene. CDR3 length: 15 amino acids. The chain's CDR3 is CASNPGSGPDDEQFF. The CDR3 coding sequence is TGTGCCAGCAACCCAGGTAGCGGCCCAGACGATGAGCAGTTCTTC.

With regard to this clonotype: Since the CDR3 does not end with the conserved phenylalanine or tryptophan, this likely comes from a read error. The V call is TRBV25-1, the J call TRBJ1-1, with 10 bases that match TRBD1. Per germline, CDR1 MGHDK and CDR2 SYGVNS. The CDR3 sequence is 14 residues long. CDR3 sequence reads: CTSTGDRGLTEAFV. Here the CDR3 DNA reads TGTACCAGCACAGGTGACAGGGGGCTAACTGAAGCTTTCGTT.

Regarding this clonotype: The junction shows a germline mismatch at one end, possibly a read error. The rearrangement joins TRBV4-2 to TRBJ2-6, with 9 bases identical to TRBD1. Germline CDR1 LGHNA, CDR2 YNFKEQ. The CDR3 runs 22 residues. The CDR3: CPSSQEGSGQGLIQSGANILTF. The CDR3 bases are TGTCCCAGCAGCCAAGAAGGTTCGGGACAGGGCCTAATCCAATCTGGGGCTAACATCCTGACTTTC.

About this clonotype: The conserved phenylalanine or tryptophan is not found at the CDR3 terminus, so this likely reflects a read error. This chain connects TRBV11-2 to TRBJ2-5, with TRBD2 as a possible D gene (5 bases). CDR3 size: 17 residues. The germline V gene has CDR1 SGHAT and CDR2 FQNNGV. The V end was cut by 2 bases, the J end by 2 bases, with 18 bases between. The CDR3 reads CASSLYPGVATQETQYL. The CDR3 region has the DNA TGTGCCAGCAGCTTATACCCGGGCGTAGCGACACAAGAGACCCAGTACCTC.

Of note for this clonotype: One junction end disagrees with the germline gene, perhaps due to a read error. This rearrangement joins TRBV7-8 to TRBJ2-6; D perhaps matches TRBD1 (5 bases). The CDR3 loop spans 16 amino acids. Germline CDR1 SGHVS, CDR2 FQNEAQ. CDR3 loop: CASSSPKGSGAYVLTF. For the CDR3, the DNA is TGTGCCAGCAGCTCCCCCAAGGGCTCTGGGGCCTACGTCCTGACTTTC.

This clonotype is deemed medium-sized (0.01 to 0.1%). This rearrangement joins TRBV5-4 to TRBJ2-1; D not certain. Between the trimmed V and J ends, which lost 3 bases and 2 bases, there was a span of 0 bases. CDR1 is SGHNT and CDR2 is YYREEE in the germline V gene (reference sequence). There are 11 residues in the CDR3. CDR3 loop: CASSSYNEQFF. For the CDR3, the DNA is TGTGCCAGCAGCTCCTACAATGAGCAGTTCTTC.